These T cell receptor beta chains were read from a single sample in a study of blood T cells in healthy people across ages. In TCRdb, the 5' RACE reads were re-called with MiXCR into one record per CDR3 protein. The sample records 1.6 million or so distinct CDR3 sequences, about 35% being singletons. Material: blood. These receptor sequences come from a young woman in good health. CDR3s include the opening cysteine and the closing phenylalanine or tryptophan. The D gene is left open where the match is weak. The listing skips clone size in some rows; elsewhere it reads once, few, many or a size class.

J: TRBJ1-1; size: few; V: TRBV27; D: -; CDR3: CASSSFGHYTEAFF; DNA: TGTGCCAGCAGTTCCTTCGGACATTACACTGAAGCTTTCTTT
J: TRBJ2-3; size: -; V: TRBV7-9; D: TRBD1; CDR3: CASSPGQGTHTDTQYF; DNA: TGTGCCAGCAGCCCGGGACAGGGGACCCACACAGATACGCAGTATTTT
J: TRBJ2-1; size: many; V: TRBV4-1; D: TRBD2; CDR3: CASKGGGYNEQFF; DNA: TGCGCCAGCAAGGGCGGGGGCTACAATGAGCAGTTCTTC
J: TRBJ2-1; size: -; V: TRBV2; D: -; CDR3: CASSERRGSYNEQFF; DNA: TGTGCCAGCAGTGAAAGGCGAGGCTCCTACAATGAGCAGTTCTTC
J: TRBJ2-2; size: -; V: TRBV6-5; D: -; CDR3: CASSSGRPGELFF; DNA: TGTGCCAGCAGTTCAGGGCGGCCCGGGGAGCTGTTTTTT
J: TRBJ2-7; size: -; V: TRBV10-3; D: -; CDR3: CAISESLQKGNEQYF; DNA: TGTGCCATCAGTGAGTCGCTGCAGAAAGGGAACGAGCAGTACTTC
J: TRBJ2-3; size: -; V: TRBV27; D: -; CDR3: CASQLGGLDTQYF; DNA: TGTGCCAGCCAGTTAGGGGGTCTAGATACGCAGTATTTT
J: TRBJ2-1; size: -; V: TRBV20-1; D: TRBD2; CDR3: CSARSLTGTSNEQFF; DNA: TGCAGTGCTAGAAGTCTTACGGGGACTAGCAATGAGCAGTTCTTC
J: TRBJ2-7; size: once; V: TRBV6-1; D: -; CDR3: CASSPPAYYEQYF; DNA: TGTGCCAGCAGTCCACCCGCGTACTACGAGCAGTACTTC
J: TRBJ2-6; size: many; V: TRBV10-3; D: TRBD1; CDR3: CANGQGRDTGANVLTF; DNA: TGTGCCAACGGACAGGGGCGCGATACTGGGGCCAACGTCCTGACTTTC
J: TRBJ1-2; size: few; V: TRBV7-2; D: -; CDR3: CASSLALMGSYGYTF; DNA: TGTGCCAGCAGCTTAGCGCTTATGGGATCCTATGGCTACACCTTC
J: TRBJ2-7; size: few; V: TRBV21-1; D: -; CDR3: CASSKGEEQYF; DNA: TGTGCCAGCAGCAAAGGGGAGGAGCAGTACTTC
J: TRBJ2-3; size: -; V: TRBV3-1; D: TRBD2; CDR3: CASSLIRGADTQYF; DNA: TGTGCCAGCAGCCTCATCCGGGGGGCAGATACGCAGTATTTT
J: TRBJ1-1; size: -; V: TRBV6-5; D: -; CDR3: CAAKGGILGTEAFF; DNA: TGTGCCGCTAAGGGGGGGATTTTGGGGACTGAAGCTTTCTTT
J: TRBJ2-5; size: -; V: TRBV11-2; D: -; CDR3: CASSSGTGRGETQYF; DNA: TGTGCCAGCAGCTCCGGGACGGGACGCGGGGAGACCCAGTACTTC
J: TRBJ2-3; size: -; V: TRBV9; D: -; CDR3: CASSAGPSRQDTQYF; DNA: TGTGCCAGCAGCGCAGGACCCTCCAGGCAAGATACGCAGTATTTT
J: TRBJ2-5; size: once; V: TRBV18; D: TRBD2; CDR3: CASSPSLAGVSETQYF; DNA: TGTGCCAGCTCACCATCCCTAGCGGGGGTATCAGAGACCCAGTACTTC
J: TRBJ2-1; size: once; V: TRBV5-1; D: TRBD2; CDR3: CASSTASGSCNEQFF; DNA: TGCGCCAGCAGCACGGCTAGCGGGAGTTGCAATGAGCAGTTCTTC